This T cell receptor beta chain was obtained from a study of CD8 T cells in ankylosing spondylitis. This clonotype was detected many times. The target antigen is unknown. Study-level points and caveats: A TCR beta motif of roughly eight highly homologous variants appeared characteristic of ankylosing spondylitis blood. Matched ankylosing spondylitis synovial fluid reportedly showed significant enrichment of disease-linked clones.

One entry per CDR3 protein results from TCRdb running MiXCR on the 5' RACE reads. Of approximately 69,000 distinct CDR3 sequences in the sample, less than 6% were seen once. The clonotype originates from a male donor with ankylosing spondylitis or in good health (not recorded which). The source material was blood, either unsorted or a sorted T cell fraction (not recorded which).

This CDR3 reads CSVGGMAKETQYF. CDR3 nucleotide sequence: TGCAGCGTTGGAGGAATGGCGAAAGAGACCCAGTACTTC. The rearrangement links TRBV29-1 to TRBJ2-5; D not resolved. Trimming removed 4 bases from V and 3 bases from J, with 12 bases in between. The CDR3 extends over 13 amino acids. Germline CDR1 SQVTM, CDR2 ANQGSEA.